These 25 T cell receptor beta chains share one sample of origin, sequenced in a study of TIL therapy for anti-PD-1-resistant metastatic lung cancer. The libraries were made with immunoSEQ v3. Method: immunoSEQ multiplex PCR; TCRdb's copy keeps in-frame clones and lacks some. Among some 8,100 clones, over 65% were seen once, and the ten largest hold roughly 7%. This sample's time point: pre-treatment sample, taken before nivolumab and TIL therapy. The tumor samples were excised metastases, mostly pleural nodules or supraclavicular lymph nodes. This material consisted of tumor tissue, taken at baseline. These receptors were collected from a person between 30 and 79 years old with non-small cell lung cancer.

This chain uses TRBV14 with TRBJ2-7; tentative D call: TRBD1 (6 bases). This CDR3 contains 17 residues. Germline CDR1 and CDR2: SGHDN and FVKESK. V shed 1 base and J shed 1 base, with 17 bases lying between them. The CDR3 DNA is TGTGCCAGCAGCCAAGGGGTGGGAAGTGGACAGTCCTACGAGCAGTACTTC. Protein sequence: CASSQGVGSGQSYEQYF.

The chain uses TRBV5-1 and TRBJ2-5; D is undetermined. Trimming stripped 3 bases from V and 1 base from J, with 10 bases between. In germline, CDR1 is SGHRS, CDR2 YFSETQ. The CDR3 loop spans 14 amino acids. In DNA form, the CDR3 reads TGCGCCAGCAGCTCGAATGTGGGCCAAGAGACCCAGTACTTC. Translated, it gives CASSSNVGQETQYF.

This clone qualifies as medium-sized (0.01 to 0.1%). The V gene is TRBV27, the J gene TRBJ2-1; 8 positions match TRBD2. V was clipped by 0 bases and J by 5 bases; unmatched bases: 6. Germline V gives CDR1 MNHEY, CDR2 SMNVEV (reference sequence). The CDR3 has 16 amino acids. DNA of the CDR3: TGTGCCAGCAGTTTATCAGCGGGGGTCCGTGACAATGAGCAGTTCTTC. It yields the protein CASSLSAGVRDNEQFF.

The J gene is TRBJ1-1, the V gene TRBV10-2, with D uncertain. V gave up 6 bases and J gave up 11 bases, with 19 bases separating them. CDR1 is WSHSY and CDR2 is SAAADI in the germline V gene. The CDR3 sequence is 13 residues long. DNA of the CDR3: TGCGCCAGCAGCGGGCCGGGCGCCCTGGGGGCTTTCTTT. Translating gives CASSGPGALGAFF.

The chain joins TRBV5-1 to TRBJ2-2, with TRBD2 identical over 7 bases. The V segment lost 3 bases and the J segment 2 bases; nucleotides outside the gene matches: 1. The germline gives CDR1 SGHRS, CDR2 YFSETQ. There are 14 residues in the CDR3. The CDR3 sequence is CASSWGLNTGELFF. The DNA of the CDR3 is TGCGCCAGCAGCTGGGGACTAAACACCGGGGAGCTGTTTTTT.

The rearrangement joins TRBV28 to TRBJ2-3; 7 bases line up with TRBD2. This CDR3 is 14 amino acids long. The germline CDR1 and CDR2 sequences are MDHEN and SYDVKM. With 4 bases clipped from V and 6 bases from J, the junction kept 7 bases outside the gene matches. The CDR3 reads CASSSPGGGDTQYF. CDR3 DNA sequence: TGTGCCAGCAGTTCCCCGGGAGGAGGGGATACGCAGTATTTT.

V gene TRBV2 combines with J gene TRBJ2-1, with 12 bases matching TRBD2. CDR3 length: 19 amino acids. Germline assignment: CDR1 SNHLY and CDR2 FYNNEI. The J segment lost 1 base and the V segment lost 3 bases, leaving 10 bases of the junction unmatched. This CDR3 reads CASSELPSGRGFSYNEQFF. For the CDR3, the DNA is TGTGCCAGCAGTGAGCTGCCTAGCGGGAGGGGTTTTTCCTACAATGAGCAGTTCTTC.

The gene calls are TRBV7-2 and TRBJ2-1; D call uncertain. The germline gives CDR1 SGHTA, CDR2 FQGNSA. The CDR3 consists of 12 residues. The V end lost 1 base, the J end lost 7 bases, and 5 bases lay between the germline ends. CDR3 nucleotides: TGTGCCAGCAGCTTAGGCGCAAATGAGCAGTTCTTC. Translated: CASSLGANEQFF.

The gene calls are TRBV5-4 and TRBJ2-7, with 10 positions matching TRBD1. The V gene end was trimmed by 2 bases and the J gene end by 3 bases; junction bases not matched to a gene: 11. CDR3 size: 17 residues. Germline V gene data show CDR1 as SGHNT and CDR2 as YYREEE (reference sequence). The CDR3 reads CASSFQKRTGGLYEQYF. CDR3 DNA: TGTGCCAGCAGCTTCCAAAAACGGACAGGGGGGCTCTACGAGCAGTACTTC.

The V call is TRBV6-5, the J call TRBJ2-2; D call uncertain. CDR3 length equals 13 residues. Between the trimmed V and J ends, which lost 0 bases and 8 bases, there was a span of 7 bases. The V gene's germline CDR1 is MNHEY and CDR2 SVGAGI. The DNA for the CDR3 is TGTGCCAGCAGTTACTCGAAATGGGGGGAGCTGTTTTTT. Translation: CASSYSKWGELFF.

The gene calls are TRBV4-1 and TRBJ1-4, with a weak D call TRBD1 (5 bases). The CDR3 has 14 residues. The V and J ends lost 3 bases and 7 bases respectively, with 12 bases between them. The germline gives CDR1 MGHRA, CDR2 YSYEKL. CDR3 nucleotides: TGCGCCAGCAGCCACAGACAGTTCCTTGAAAAACTGTTTTTT. Translation: CASSHRQFLEKLFF.

V usage is TRBV5-8 and J usage is TRBJ1-1; perhaps TRBD1 as D (6 bases). Per germline, CDR1 SGHTS and CDR2 YDEGEE. With 2 bases removed from V and 3 bases from J, the gap between germline ends came to 8 bases. The CDR3 spans 13 residues. The CDR3 nucleotides are TGTGCCAGCAGCTTCTGGACAGACACTGAAGCTTTCTTT. Protein product: CASSFWTDTEAFF.

This chain uses TRBV7-2 with TRBJ2-5, with TRBD1 matching 12 bases. The CDR3 is 16 residues long. In germline, CDR1 is SGHTA, CDR2 FQGNSA. Unmatched junction bases numbered 6, after V lost 2 bases and J lost 5 bases. The chain's CDR3 is CASSLQGQGAWETQYF. CDR3 DNA sequence: TGTGCCAGCAGCTTACAGGGACAGGGGGCCTGGGAGACCCAGTACTTC.

The chain is built from TRBV5-4 and TRBJ1-2; tentative D call: TRBD1 (5 bases). Germline loops: CDR1 SGHNT, CDR2 YYREEE (reference sequence). The CDR3 has 12 residues. The V end lost 5 bases, the J end lost 8 bases, and 13 bases lay between the germline ends. CDR3 in DNA: TGTGCCAGCAGTCTTCCCGGGGGAGGCTACACCTTC. Its protein is CASSLPGGGYTF. The full variable domain, rest sourced from reference TRBV5-4 and TRBJ1-2, is ETGVTQSPTHLIKTRGQQVTLRCSSQSGHNTVSWYQQALGQGPQFIFQYYREEENGRGNFPPRFSGLQFPNYSSELNVNALELDDSALYLCASSLPGGGYTFGSGTRLTVV.

The sample holds a few counts of this clone. This sequence joins TRBV5-8 and TRBJ2-7; the match to TRBD2 covers 7 bases. The CDR3 runs to 12 residues. Per the germline V gene, CDR1 is SGHTS and CDR2 is YDEGEE. V dropped 2 bases and J dropped 5; count of bases not matched to a gene: 1. The CDR3 is CASSFGRDEQYF. In DNA, the CDR3 is TGTGCCAGCAGCTTTGGGAGGGACGAGCAGTACTTC. The entire variable domain, with the rest obtained from reference TRBV5-8 and TRBJ2-7, is as follows: EAGVTQSPTHLIKTRGQQATLRCSPISGHTSVYWYQQALGLGLQFLLWYDEGEERNRGNFPPRFSGRQFPNYSSELNVNALELEDSALYLCASSFGRDEQYFGPGTRLTVT.

This chain links TRBV29-1 with TRBJ2-2; D might be TRBD2 (7 bases). This CDR3 contains 15 residues. V lost 3 bases and J lost 0, with 11 bases in between. Germline lookup yields CDR1 SQVTM and CDR2 ANQGSEA. The CDR3 nucleotides read TGCAGCGTTGAGGAGGGGGGGGCGAACACCGGGGAGCTGTTTTTT. It codes for CSVEEGGANTGELFF.

J is TRBJ2-5 and V is TRBV19; D is tentatively TRBD1 or TRBD2 (5 bases each). Between the trimmed V and J ends, which lost 3 bases and 4 bases, there was a span of 12 bases. This CDR3 has 14 amino acids. The V gene's germline CDR1 is LNHDA and CDR2 SQIVND (reference sequence). The CDR3 sequence: CASSIMGTGETQYF. The CDR3 DNA reads as TGTGCCAGTAGTATTATGGGGACGGGAGAGACCCAGTACTTC.

This clone is deemed large. The chain joins TRBV5-6 to TRBJ2-7; 8 bases line up with TRBD1. V shed 0 bases and J 9 bases; nucleotides not matched to a gene: 11. Germline CDR1 reads SGHDT; CDR2 reads YYEEEE. This CDR3 contains 15 residues. The CDR3 coding sequence is TGTGCCAGCAGCTTGGTGGGGGGACAGGTCCAAGGGCAGTACTTC. Its protein is CASSLVGGQVQGQYF.

The chain uses TRBV2 and TRBJ2-5; TRBD1 or TRBD2 may be the D gene (5 bases each). Germline V gene data show CDR1 as SNHLY and CDR2 as FYNNEI. The CDR3 is 12 amino acids. The V and J ends lost 9 bases and 6 bases respectively, with 14 bases between them. As DNA, the CDR3 is TGTGCCAGTGCGACGGGGCCAAAGACCCAGTACTTC. It yields the protein CASATGPKTQYF.

The rearrangement uses TRBV19 and TRBJ2-2; D unresolved. Trimming removed 5 bases from V and 3 bases from J, with 7 bases in between. Germline loops: CDR1 LNHDA, CDR2 SQIVND (reference sequence). The CDR3 runs to 13 residues. CDR3 nucleotides: TGTGCCAGTAGTGGGGTTGACACCGGGGAGCTGTTTTTT. It codes for CASSGVDTGELFF.

The V gene is TRBV2, the J gene TRBJ1-5; 8 nucleotides agree with TRBD1. V dropped 0 bases and J dropped 5; count of bases not matched to a gene: 3. This CDR3 spans 15 amino acids. The germline gives CDR1 SNHLY, CDR2 FYNNEI. This CDR3 reads CASSEATGAHQPQHF. In nucleotides, the CDR3 is TGTGCCAGCAGTGAAGCGACAGGGGCCCATCAGCCCCAGCATTTT.

The V gene is TRBV5-4, the J gene TRBJ1-6; TRBD1 might be the D (5 bases). Germline CDR1 reads SGHNT; CDR2 reads YYREEE (reference sequence). V dropped 0 bases and J dropped 5 bases, with 18 bases sitting between them. This CDR3 is 18 amino acids long. DNA of the CDR3: TGTGCCAGCAGCTTGGAGTATCAGGGCGTTTGGCATAATTCACCCCTCCACTTT. Its protein is CASSLEYQGVWHNSPLHF. Based on the CDR3 plus reference TRBV5-4 and TRBJ1-6, the full variable domain is ETGVTQSPTHLIKTRGQQVTLRCSSQSGHNTVSWYQQALGQGPQFIFQYYREEENGRGNFPPRFSGLQFPNYSSELNVNALELDDSALYLCASSLEYQGVWHNSPLHFGNGTRLTVT.

The chain has TRBV4-3 and TRBJ2-3; possible D gene TRBD2, 5 bases. The CDR3 is 14 amino acids. Germline V CDR1 and CDR2: LGHNA, YSLEER. With 4 bases removed from V and 0 bases from J, the gap between germline ends came to 8 bases. This chain's CDR3 is CASSLSASTDTQYF. The CDR3 nucleotides read TGCGCCAGCAGCCTTAGCGCTAGCACAGATACGCAGTATTTT.

This chain connects TRBV9 to TRBJ1-3; 8 nucleotides agree with TRBD1. Losses at the gene ends were 3 bases for V and 2 bases for J; bases not matched to a gene: 10. The germline gives CDR1 SGDLS, CDR2 YYNGEE. This CDR3 has 17 residues. CDR3 loop: CASSAITQGATGNTIYF. Here the CDR3 DNA reads TGTGCCAGCAGCGCTATAACCCAGGGGGCAACTGGAAACACCATATATTTT.

The chain is built from TRBV29-1 and TRBJ2-2; 12 nucleotides match TRBD1. Germline assignment: CDR1 SQVTM and CDR2 ANQGSEA. The ends lost 6 bases at V and 7 bases at J; junction bases unmatched: 9. This CDR3 comprises 15 residues. The CDR3 region has the DNA TGCAGCGTCCGGGACAGGGGGCTCTTTGGCGGGGAGCTGTTTTTT. Amino acid sequence: CSVRDRGLFGGELFF.